This T cell receptor (beta chain) was recorded in a study of blood T cell repertoires in COVID-19. Study at large: Specimens from acute and convalescent COVID-19 originated in the United States, Italy and Spain. Nucleic acid was either cDNA or gDNA, and it came from T cells, B-cell-depleted T cells, or PBMCs.

Per the authors' pipeline: Cell counts per sample came from amplifying reference gene primers. Clones were read by immunoSEQ multiplex PCR, and TCRdb kept only the in-frame ones, dropping some. Clonal size and the V and J genes are those of that table, whereas D and trimming came from the DNA. Among 90,000 to 140,000 clones listed, 81% were seen once. Looked up from germline, CDR1 is SGHTA and CDR2 is FQGTGA. V lost 5 bases and J lost 7; bases outside the gene matches: 8. This CDR3 contains 14 residues. J is TRBJ2-1 and V is TRBV7-3; 7 bases align to TRBD1. The receptor comes from an older man with acute or convalescent COVID-19. Sequenced material: peripheral blood. This CDR3 reads CASSPEGADNEQFF. As DNA, the CDR3 is TGTGCCAGCAGCCCAGAGGGGGCTGATAATGAGCAGTTCTTC.